Below, one T cell receptor (beta chain) is given with its context. Its antigen is unidentified. Trimming shortened V by 2 bases and J by 4 bases, and 11 bases separated the two germline ends. The CDR3 is made up of 14 amino acids. The germline gives CDR1 SGHNT, CDR2 YENEEA. This sample was taken from a study of cytomegalovirus exposure and HLA in healthy donors. Study context: In terms of ancestry, the Caucasian-associated cluster contained 81% of the roughly 400 genotyped donors. Overall study findings and caveats: The study flagged some 170 TCR beta chains as cytomegalovirus-associated. Certain sequence variants were highly shared and formed a cluster, and this cluster was likely a sequencing artifact. The authors later found most CMV-associated TCR beta chains appeared HLA-restricted.

Primers for the PCR totalled 60 Vbeta and 13 Jbeta. Sequenced by immunoSEQ multiplex PCR; TCRdb stores in-frame clones only, minus some. The data hold about 190,000 clones, with around 78% observed a single time. The V gene is TRBV11-3, the J gene TRBJ1-2; maybe TRBD1 (6 bases). The material sequenced was PBMCs. The TCR sequence derives from a woman in her twenties or thirties in good health and CMV-seropositive. CDR3: CASSLTGTSYGYTF. The CDR3 coding sequence is TGTGCCAGCAGCTTAACTGGGACAAGCTATGGCTACACCTTC.